This TCR beta chain was sequenced during a study of CD8+ T cells in alopecia areata. Study as a whole: Tofacitinib was taken orally by treated patients, and the dose was 5 to 10 mg twice daily. Tofacitinib therapy lasting 6 to 18 months was followed by 6 months off drug.

Germline CDR1 and CDR2: SGDLS and YYNGEE. The CDR3 covers 12 residues. The V end lost 3 bases, the J end lost 7 bases, and 8 bases lay between the germline ends. Patients with alopecia areata provided lesional scalp punch biopsies as well as peripheral blood. Following extraction, RNA underwent reverse transcription to cDNA, which served as the sequencing template. The table came from immunoSEQ multiplex PCR; TCRdb's copy has only in-frame clones and leaves some out. The sample shows around 61,000 clones, 45% to 50% of them seen only once. Broader study findings: Clonality in lesional scalp, especially alopecia totalis/universalis, exceeded that of normal scalp.

Notes on this clone: The antigen is not known.

The chain uses TRBV9 and TRBJ2-1; D is undetermined. Source: CD8+ T cells sorted from blood, taken at week 0. The TCR comes from a human donor with alopecia areata. This CDR3 reads CASSGSGNEQFF. The CDR3 coding sequence is TGTGCCAGCAGCGGATCAGGTAATGAGCAGTTCTTC.